In its sample, the clone carrying this T cell receptor beta chain was seen a few times. The antigen is undetermined. This specimen comes from a study of cytomegalovirus exposure and HLA in healthy donors. Notes on the study in general: Most subjects had HLA-A and HLA-B alleles reportedly predicted accurately by TCR beta sequences.

Both 60 Vbeta primers and 13 Jbeta primers went into the PCR. How the authors handled the data: It was a later analysis that counted 83 million or so unique TCR beta chains, of which some 10 million were shared. Sequenced by immunoSEQ multiplex PCR; TCRdb stores in-frame clones only, minus some. The V and J calls and clone size come from that table; D and trimming were worked out from the DNA. The sample includes approximately 190,000 clones, around 84% seen only once; the top ten take around 2.8%. CDR3 length: 12 residues. Germline V gene data show CDR1 as LNHDA and CDR2 as SQIVND (reference sequence). Trimming took 5 bases from V and 7 from J, leaving 9 bases between them.

Sequencing input: PBMCs. This TCR came from a woman aged 45-65 years in good health and CMV-seropositive. The rearrangement links TRBV19 to TRBJ1-3; tentative D call: TRBD1 (5 bases). This chain's CDR3 is CASSHGGNTIYF. CDR3 bases: TGTGCCAGTAGTCATGGGGGGAACACCATATATTTT. Based on the CDR3 plus reference TRBV19 and TRBJ1-3, the full variable domain is DGGITQSPKYLFRKEGQNVTLSCEQNLNHDAMYWYRQDPGQGLRLIYYSQIVNDFQKGDIAEGYSVSREKKESFPLTVTSAQKNPTAFYLCASSHGGNTIYFGEGSWLTVV.